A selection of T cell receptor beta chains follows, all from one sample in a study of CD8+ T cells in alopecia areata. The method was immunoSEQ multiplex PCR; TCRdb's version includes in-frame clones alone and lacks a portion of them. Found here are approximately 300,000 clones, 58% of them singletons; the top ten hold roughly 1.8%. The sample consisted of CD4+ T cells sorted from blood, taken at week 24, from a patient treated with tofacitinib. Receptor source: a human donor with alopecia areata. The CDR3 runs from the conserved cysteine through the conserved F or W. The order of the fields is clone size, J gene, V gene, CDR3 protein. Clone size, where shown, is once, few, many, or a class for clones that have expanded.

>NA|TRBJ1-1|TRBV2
CASRPGPREAEAFF
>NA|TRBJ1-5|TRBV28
CASSLLPGSDRGRPLDQPQHF
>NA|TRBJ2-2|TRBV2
CASNPNSSPTGELFF
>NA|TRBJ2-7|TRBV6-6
CASSRGNYEQYF
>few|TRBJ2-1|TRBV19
CASTRSSYNEQFF
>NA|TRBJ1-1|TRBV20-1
CRGGSGTEAFF
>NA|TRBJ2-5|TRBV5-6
CASSLISSKETQYF
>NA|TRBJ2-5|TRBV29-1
CSAIYGPETQYF
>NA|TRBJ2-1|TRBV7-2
CASYAGAYNEQFF
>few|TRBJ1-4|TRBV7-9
CASRDRNNEKLFF
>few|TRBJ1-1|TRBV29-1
CSVVHNTEAFF
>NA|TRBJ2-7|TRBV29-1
CSAHRGGVQYEQYF
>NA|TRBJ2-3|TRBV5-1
CASSLSRGPSTDTQYF
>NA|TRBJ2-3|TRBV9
CASSPLLPGLGTDTQYF
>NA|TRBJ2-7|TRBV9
CASSVDPGRTYEQYF
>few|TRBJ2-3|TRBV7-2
CASPLGRETDTQYF
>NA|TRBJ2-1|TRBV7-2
CASSRLAPSSYNEQFF
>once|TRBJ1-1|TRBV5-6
CASSLRWTGRTEAFF